The present T cell receptor (beta chain) was sequenced within a study of beta chain features in type 1 diabetes. Only a few counts were recorded for this clone. The antigen is not known. The entirety of the isolated RNA underwent reverse transcription, so expressed TCRB transcripts were sequenced. The repertoire was sequenced with immunoSEQ multiplex PCR; TCRdb's copy has only in-frame clones and lacks some. Counted here are 55,000 to 85,000 clones, around 49% occurring once; the ten biggest clones make up 0.55% to 0.8%. The length of the CDR3 is 14 residues. In germline, CDR1 is MGHRA, CDR2 YSYEKL. The V end was cut by 6 bases, the J end by 3 bases, with 11 bases between. The study's findings and limits: Shortening that was moderate but significant affected the TCRB CDR3s of Type 1 diabetes patients in all four CD4+ subsets. Any role of HLA type in TCRB rearrangement remained unresolved here. In type 1 diabetes patients, VDJ junctions had fewer insertions; deletions at these junctions were more frequent. It was possible that PCR favored shorter templates, equally so in patients and controls.

This chain joins TRBV4-1 and TRBJ2-2; D perhaps matches TRBD1 (6 bases). This TCR was sampled from a man in his thirties or forties with type 1 diabetes. Sequences were obtained from central memory CD4+ T cells from blood. The CDR3 sequence is CASRRNRDTGELFF. The CDR3 DNA reads as TGCGCCAGCAGGCGCAACAGGGACACCGGGGAGCTGTTTTTT.